Listed here are 31 T cell receptor beta chains from one sample, sequenced in a study of blood T cell repertoires in COVID-19. TCRdb's table, derived via immunoSEQ multiplex PCR, lists solely in-frame clones and lacks some. Counted here are about 130,000 clones, 86% occurring once; the ten biggest clones make up approximately 10%. Sequencing was performed on peripheral blood. The receptors shown here come from a woman in her 70s with COVID-19, enrolled during active disease.

The chain recombines TRBV27 with TRBJ1-2; 7 bases match TRBD1. The germline V gene encodes CDR1 MNHEY and CDR2 SMNVEV (reference sequence). The ends lost 4 bases at V and 4 bases at J; junction bases unmatched: 9. This CDR3 contains 15 residues. DNA of the CDR3: TGTGCCAGCAGTTCGACAGGGTCGAAGGGCTATGGCTACACCTTC. Protein sequence: CASSSTGSKGYGYTF.

V is TRBV15 and J is TRBJ1-3; unclear D gene. In germline, CDR1 is LNHNV, CDR2 YYDKDF (reference sequence). This CDR3 has 16 amino acids. The V gene lost 1 base and the J gene lost 1 base, with 11 bases spanning the gap. CDR3 residues: CATSRVFHSSGNTIYF. The CDR3 region has the DNA TGTGCCACCAGCAGAGTCTTCCACTCGTCTGGAAACACCATATATTTT. Supplemented by reference TRBV15 and TRBJ1-3, the full variable domain reads DAMVIQNPRYQVTQFGKPVTLSCSQTLNHNVMYWYQQKSSQAPKLLFHYYDKDFNNEADTPDNFQSRRPNTSFCFLDIRSPGLGDTAMYLCATSRVFHSSGNTIYFGEGSWLTVV.

This chain links TRBV5-5 with TRBJ2-5, with TRBD2 as a possible D gene (6 bases). The V and J ends lost 4 bases and 0 bases respectively, with 13 bases between them. CDR1 SGHKS and CDR2 YYEKEE come from the germline V gene (reference sequence). This CDR3 spans 15 amino acids. CDR3 DNA sequence: TGTGCCAGCAGCCCTGTACGGGGGTACCAAGAGACCCAGTACTTC. This codes for CASSPVRGYQETQYF.

V usage is TRBV15 and J usage is TRBJ2-7, with TRBD1 matching 7 bases. Germline V CDR1 and CDR2: LNHNV, YYDKDF (reference sequence). V lost 3 bases, J lost 2 bases, and 7 bases stayed unmatched. CDR3 size: 15 residues. The CDR3: CATSSLRQGTYEQYF. The DNA for the CDR3 is TGTGCCACCAGCAGCCTTAGACAGGGAACCTACGAGCAGTACTTC.

V is TRBV30 and J is TRBJ1-3; tentatively, D is TRBD1 (6 bases). Germline-derived CDR1 and CDR2 are GTSNPN and SVGIG (reference sequence). CDR3 length equals 15 residues. V was trimmed by 0 bases and J by 4 bases, leaving 13 bases between them. The CDR3 DNA reads TGTGCCTGGAGTGTGGTCGCAGGGGCCGGAAACACCATATATTTT. This gives the protein CAWSVVAGAGNTIYF.

This rearrangement joins TRBV30 to TRBJ1-4; D is unresolved. This CDR3 region has 13 residues. Germline V gene lookup returns CDR1 GTSNPN and CDR2 SVGIG (reference sequence). Trimming took off 0 bases at V and 8 bases at J, with 10 bases between the two ends. The CDR3 DNA reads TGTGCCTGGAGTGTACAGTTCGCGGAAAAACTGTTTTTT. It is translated as CAWSVQFAEKLFF.

The gene calls are TRBV28 and TRBJ1-5, with 12 positions matching TRBD1. This CDR3 is built from 15 residues. In germline, CDR1 is MDHEN, CDR2 SYDVKM. The J segment lost 6 bases and the V segment lost 3 bases, leaving 3 bases of the junction unmatched. The CDR3 DNA follows: TGTGCCAGCAGTTTTCGGGACAGGGGGCTTCAGCCCCAGCATTTT. Protein sequence: CASSFRDRGLQPQHF.

The chain employs TRBV19 and TRBJ1-5, with D uncertain. Germline CDR1 LNHDA, CDR2 SQIVND (reference sequence). The ends were cut back, 7 bases at V and 5 bases at J, with 12 bases in the middle. The CDR3 is 13 residues long. The CDR3: CASTFSRDQPQHF. DNA for the CDR3: TGTGCCAGTACCTTTTCGCGGGATCAGCCCCAGCATTTT.

This chain joins TRBV6-1 and TRBJ2-7, with TRBD1 matching 9 bases. This CDR3 spans 16 amino acids. V shed 4 bases, J shed 1 base, and the junction held 8 bases outside the gene matches. Germline V lookup: CDR1 MNHNS, CDR2 SASEGT. CDR3 DNA sequence: TGTGCCAGCAGTGTAGATGCGGGGACAGGGTCCTACGAGCAGTACTTC. It yields the protein CASSVDAGTGSYEQYF.

The chain links TRBV2 to TRBJ1-5; D unclear. Trimming stripped 7 bases from V and 1 base from J, with 17 bases between. Germline V gene lookup returns CDR1 SNHLY and CDR2 FYNNEI. The CDR3 loop spans 16 amino acids. The CDR3 protein is CASTRNPAGSNQPQHF. In DNA, the CDR3 is TGTGCCAGCACCAGAAACCCCGCAGGCAGCAATCAGCCCCAGCATTTT.

The chain employs TRBV19 and TRBJ1-1, with 9 bases identical to TRBD1. CDR3 length equals 13 residues. CDR1 LNHDA and CDR2 SQIVND come from the germline V gene (reference sequence). J was trimmed by 5 bases and V by 5 bases; bases with no gene match: 3. The CDR3 nucleotides read TGTGCCAGTAGTTACAGGGGGCAAACTGAAGCTTTCTTT. This sequence encodes CASSYRGQTEAFF.

This chain connects TRBV6-4 to TRBJ2-2, with 7 positions matching TRBD2. Germline values: CDR1 MRHNA, CDR2 SNTAGT. Germline trimming cut 4 bases from V and 5 bases from J; bases unmatched to any gene: 7. The CDR3 covers 15 residues. The CDR3 sequence: CASSVSSGRTGELFF. The CDR3 DNA sequence: TGTGCCAGCAGTGTGTCTAGCGGCCGGACCGGGGAGCTGTTTTTT.

This clone appeared once. CDR3 DNA sequence: TGTGCCAGCAGACCCGCTCCACTACAGGGTACGCCCAACCATGGCTACACCTTC. It specifies CASRPAPLQGTPNHGYTF. The rearrangement joins TRBV3-1 (or the pseudogene TRBV3-2) to TRBJ1-2; TRBD1 is a possible D gene (6 bases). The CDR3 is 18 amino acids. CDR1 LGHDT and CDR2 YNNKEL come from the germline V gene (reference sequence). V dropped 6 bases and J dropped 6 bases, with 29 bases sitting between them.

V usage is TRBV5-8 and J usage is TRBJ2-2; D might be TRBD1 (6 bases). V was cut by 4 bases and J by 5 bases, with 12 bases left in between. Germline V gene sequence: CDR1 SGHTS, CDR2 YDEGEE. The CDR3 contains 14 residues. This CDR3 is CASSTRQVTGELFF. In DNA form, the CDR3 reads TGTGCCAGCAGCACACGACAGGTTACCGGGGAGCTGTTTTTT.

This chain links TRBV5-6 with TRBJ2-7; the match to TRBD1 covers 8 bases. Germline-derived CDR1 and CDR2 are SGHDT and YYEEEE. This CDR3 comprises 13 residues. The V and J ends lost 3 bases and 5 bases, in that order; junction bases with no gene match: 4. CDR3 sequence: CASSSGQGHEQYF. The CDR3 nucleotides read TGTGCCAGCAGCTCAGGACAGGGCCACGAGCAGTACTTC.

CDR3 DNA: TGTGCCAGCAGCCCGATAGCGGGGGGGTTTGAGCAGTTCTTC. It is translated as CASSPIAGGFEQFF. This chain uses TRBV9 with TRBJ2-1; 11 bases are a match to TRBD2. CDR3 size: 14 residues. With 4 bases clipped from V and 9 bases from J, the junction kept 6 bases outside the gene matches. Germline loops: CDR1 SGDLS, CDR2 YYNGEE.

The chain carries TRBV7-9 and TRBJ2-2; possible D gene TRBD1, 5 bases. CDR1 is SEHNR and CDR2 is FQNEAQ in the germline V gene (reference sequence). Trimming took off 1 base at V and 1 base at J, with 10 bases between the two ends. The CDR3 runs to 16 residues. CDR3 loop: CASSLGRGKNTGELFF. In DNA, the CDR3 is TGTGCCAGCAGCTTAGGTAGGGGAAAGAACACCGGGGAGCTGTTTTTT.

This clone was picked up one time. This chain connects TRBV7-2 to TRBJ2-7; D not resolved. Trimming shortened V by 1 base and J by 0 bases, and 10 bases separated the two germline ends. This CDR3 spans 15 amino acids. Per germline, CDR1 SGHTA and CDR2 FQGNSA. The CDR3 DNA sequence: TGTGCCAGCAGCTTAGTCGATGTCGGCTCCTACGAGCAGTACTTC. This translates into CASSLVDVGSYEQYF.

This chain links TRBV19 with TRBJ2-1, with 9 positions matching TRBD2. The CDR3 contains 17 residues. Trimming cost V 3 bases and J 12 bases; bases outside gene matches: 18. Germline V gene lookup returns CDR1 LNHDA and CDR2 SQIVND (reference sequence). CDR3: CASSIRSAGGRSFGQFF. The CDR3 nucleotides are TGTGCCAGTAGTATTAGATCCGCGGGGGGGCGGTCCTTTGGGCAGTTCTTC.

The chain is built from TRBV7-9 and TRBJ2-1, with 9 bases aligning to TRBD2. In germline, CDR1 is SEHNR, CDR2 FQNEAQ (reference sequence). J gave up 1 base and V 4 bases, and 5 bases lay outside the gene matches. The CDR3 consists of 16 residues. CDR3 loop: CASSSQRGASYNEQFF. CDR3 nucleotide sequence: TGTGCCAGCAGCTCCCAGCGGGGGGCTTCCTACAATGAGCAGTTCTTC.

V is TRBV18 and J is TRBJ2-1, with TRBD2 matching 12 bases. This CDR3 spans 16 amino acids. With V trimmed by 6 bases and J by 4 bases, 7 bases remained unmatched. Per the germline V gene, CDR1 is KGHSH and CDR2 is LQKENI. The CDR3 coding sequence is TGTGCCAGCTCTCCAAGACTAGCGGGGGTATACAATGAGCAGTTCTTC. Encoded protein: CASSPRLAGVYNEQFF. The full variable domain, in which reference TRBV18 and TRBJ2-1 provide the parts outside the CDR3, is NAGVMQNPRHLVRRRGQEARLRCSPMKGHSHVYWYRQLPEEGLKFMVYLQKENIIDESGMPKERFSAEFPKEGPSILRIQQVVRGDSAAYFCASSPRLAGVYNEQFFGPGTRLTVL.

V is TRBV6-5 and J is TRBJ1-1, with 8 nucleotides matching TRBD1. Per germline, CDR1 MNHEY and CDR2 SVGAGI. This CDR3 is built from 14 residues. V was clipped by 6 bases and J by 6 bases; unmatched bases: 9. In DNA form, the CDR3 reads TGTGCCAGCAGCCGCCTCAGGGGGCCATCTGAAGCTTTCTTT. Translated: CASSRLRGPSEAFF.

The V and J genes are TRBV6-5 and TRBJ1-1; the D is unclear. Trimming took 5 bases from V and 0 from J, leaving 10 bases between them. This CDR3 is 14 amino acids long. CDR1 is MNHEY, CDR2 SVGAGI, per germline. CDR3 nucleotide sequence: TGTGCCAGCAGTACCTCGCGAGTGAACACTGAAGCTTTCTTT. Protein product: CASSTSRVNTEAFF.

The chain uses TRBV5-1 and TRBJ1-3, with D tentatively TRBD1 (5 bases). V lost 0 bases and J 0 bases, leaving 13 bases between the germline ends. The germline V gene encodes CDR1 SGHRS and CDR2 YFSETQ. The length of the CDR3 is 17 residues. This CDR3 is CASSLGQGRSSGNTIYF. Here the CDR3 DNA reads TGCGCCAGCAGCTTGGGGCAGGGCCGAAGCTCTGGAAACACCATATATTTT.

This chain uses TRBV5-1 with TRBJ2-1; TRBD1 aligns across 7 bases. The germline gives CDR1 SGHRS, CDR2 YFSETQ. CDR3 length equals 17 residues. Trimming took 0 bases from V and 3 from J; bases not matched to a gene: 9. CDR3 sequence (DNA): TGCGCCAGCAGCTTGGTACCTGCAGGGGGAAACTACAATGAGCAGTTCTTC. Amino acid sequence: CASSLVPAGGNYNEQFF.

This clone showed up many times. The chain combines TRBV28 with TRBJ1-5; unclear D gene. The V end lost 6 bases, the J end lost 0 bases, and 15 bases lay between the germline ends. This CDR3 region has 16 residues. Germline CDR1 and CDR2: MDHEN and SYDVKM. This chain's CDR3 is CASSPAINYSNQPQHF. The DNA of the CDR3 is TGTGCCAGCAGCCCAGCGATAAACTATAGCAATCAGCCCCAGCATTTT.

This clone was detected only a few times. A read error may account for a junction end that differs from germline. V usage is TRBV18 and J usage is TRBJ1-3; 11 bases are a match to TRBD1. The CDR3 loop spans 14 amino acids. Per the germline V gene, CDR1 is KGHSH and CDR2 is LQKENI. The CDR3 spells CASSPSGQGAAKHF. The DNA of the CDR3 is TGTGCCAGCTCACCATCCGGACAGGGGGCCGCCAAACATTTT.

As for this clone: The same CDR3 can be traced to other DNA sequences in this sample. The chain is built from TRBV9 and TRBJ2-6, with a possible D match to TRBD2 (6 bases). The CDR3 has 15 residues. V was clipped by 2 bases and J by 4 bases, with 10 bases between them. Germline V lookup: CDR1 SGDLS, CDR2 YYNGEE. The CDR3 nucleotides are TGTGCCAGCAGCGTCGGAGGGTCCGGGGCCAACGTCCTGACTTTC. Translating it yields CASSVGGSGANVLTF. The whole variable domain, remainder taken from reference TRBV9 and TRBJ2-6, is DSGVTQTPKHLITATGQRVTLRCSPRSGDLSVYWYQQSLDQGLQFLIQYYNGEERAKGNILERFSAQQFPDLHSELNLSSLELGDSALYFCASSVGGSGANVLTFGAGSRLTVL.

This clone has only one observation. V usage is TRBV2 and J usage is TRBJ2-1, with 9 nucleotides matching TRBD1. CDR1 and CDR2 from the germline V gene are SNHLY and FYNNEI. V lost 8 bases to trimming and J lost 3 bases; unmatched junction nucleotides: 5. The CDR3 is made up of 14 amino acids. The chain's CDR3 is CASLDRGIYNEQFF. The CDR3, as DNA: TGTGCCAGCCTAGACAGGGGGATCTACAATGAGCAGTTCTTC.

This clone turned up a few times. The chain uses TRBV29-1 and TRBJ2-1, with D possibly matching TRBD2 (6 bases). The V and J ends lost 5 bases and 5 bases respectively, with 10 bases between them. The CDR3 spans 12 residues. The germline gives CDR1 SQVTM, CDR2 ANQGSEA. In DNA, the CDR3 is TGCAGCGTTAACGCGGGAAACAATGAGCAGTTCTTC. This encodes CSVNAGNNEQFF.

The chain combines TRBV30 with TRBJ1-4, with 8 bases identical to TRBD1. Germline CDR1 is GTSNPN and CDR2 is SVGIG (reference sequence). This CDR3 contains 16 residues. V lost 4 bases and J lost 0; bases outside the gene matches: 7. Here the CDR3 reads CAWNGQGFSTNEKLFF. The CDR3 coding sequence is TGTGCCTGGAATGGACAGGGCTTTTCAACTAATGAAAAACTGTTTTTT.